This T cell receptor beta chain was documented in a study of T cells in Graves' hyperthyroidism and ophthalmopathy. The study's findings and limits: Peripheral blood also featured most of the thyroid clonotypes expanded above 0.001. Model-based prediction identified ophthalmopathy a median 6.5 months prior to its onset.

Ten or more counts support this clonotype. Its antigen is currently unknown. The CDR3 is 12 residues long. CDR1 and CDR2 from the germline V gene are SGHVS and FNYEAQ. V shed 5 bases and J shed 6 bases, with 7 bases lying between them. TCR beta CDR3 regions were amplified from RNA. The TCR CDR3 first-round RT-PCR relied on the HTBI primer set. MiXCR, run by TCRdb on the multiplex PCR reads, gives a single entry per CDR3 protein. The sample shows about 180,000 distinct CDR3 sequences, roughly 9.4% of them seen only once. The study left out patients who had uncontrolled infection, other autoimmune disease, pregnancy or lactation.

This TCR was recovered from a woman aged 18-29 years with Graves' hyperthyroidism that later progressed to Graves' ophthalmopathy. Sequenced: blood. The V and J genes are TRBV7-6 and TRBJ2-2; D gene uncertain. CDR3 sequence reads: CASSGRPGELFF. CDR3 sequence (DNA): TGTGCCAGCAGCGGGCGTCCCGGGGAGCTGTTTTTT. Combining the CDR3 with reference TRBV7-6 and TRBJ2-2 gives the whole variable domain GAGVSQSPRYKVTKRGQDVALRCDPISGHVSLYWYRQALGQGPEFLTYFNYEAQQDKSGLPNDRFSAERPEGSISTLTIQRTEQRDSAMYRCASSGRPGELFFGEGSRLTVL.